Below are 4 T cell receptor beta chains sequenced from a single sample in a study of cytomegalovirus exposure and HLA in healthy donors. Method: immunoSEQ multiplex PCR; TCRdb's copy keeps in-frame clones and lacks some. The sample shows tens of thousands of clones, over 85% of them seen only once. Material for sequencing was PBMCs. The receptors come from a young man in good health and CMV-seropositive.

The CDR3 region is CASSFTSGGRGYTF. CDR3 DNA sequence: TGTGCCAGCAGTTTTACTTCAGGGGGAAGAGGCTACACCTTC. The chain employs TRBV28 and TRBJ1-2, with 7 nucleotides matching TRBD1. Looked up from germline, CDR1 is MDHEN and CDR2 is SYDVKM. This CDR3 has 14 residues. V was pared by 3 bases and J by 8 bases, with 9 bases of the junction left unmatched.

The chain joins TRBV7-2 to TRBJ2-5; 9 bases fit TRBD2. The CDR3 is 13 residues long. V lost 7 bases and J lost 4; bases outside the gene matches: 4. CDR1 and CDR2 from the germline V gene are SGHTA and FQGNSA. This CDR3 reads CASKKAGGETQYF. The CDR3 bases are TGTGCCAGCAAAAAAGCGGGAGGAGAGACCCAGTACTTC. Variable domain in full (rest from reference TRBV7-2 and TRBJ2-5): GAGVSQSPSNKVTEKGKDVELRCDPISGHTALYWYRQSLGQGLEFLIYFQGNSAPDKSGLPSDRFSAERTGGSVSTLTIQRTQQEDSAVYLCASKKAGGETQYFGPGTRLLVL.

The V and J genes are TRBV6-1 and TRBJ2-2; 8 positions match TRBD1. Germline V gene lookup returns CDR1 MNHNS and CDR2 SASEGT. The V and J ends lost 3 bases and 8 bases, in that order; junction bases with no gene match: 8. The CDR3 runs to 15 residues. Here the CDR3 DNA reads TGTGCCAGCAGTGAGGGACAGGAGCGGTCGGGGGAGCTGTTTTTT. Amino acids: CASSEGQERSGELFF.

The chain recombines TRBV19 with TRBJ1-4, with D tentatively TRBD1 (6 bases). CDR1 and CDR2 from the germline V gene are LNHDA and SQIVND (reference sequence). The CDR3 runs 18 residues. V shed 4 bases and J shed 0 bases, with 18 bases lying between them. The CDR3 DNA sequence: TGTGCCAGTAGTACCGCAAGGGGACACCCAGCAACTAATGAAAAACTGTTTTTT. It yields the protein CASSTARGHPATNEKLFF.